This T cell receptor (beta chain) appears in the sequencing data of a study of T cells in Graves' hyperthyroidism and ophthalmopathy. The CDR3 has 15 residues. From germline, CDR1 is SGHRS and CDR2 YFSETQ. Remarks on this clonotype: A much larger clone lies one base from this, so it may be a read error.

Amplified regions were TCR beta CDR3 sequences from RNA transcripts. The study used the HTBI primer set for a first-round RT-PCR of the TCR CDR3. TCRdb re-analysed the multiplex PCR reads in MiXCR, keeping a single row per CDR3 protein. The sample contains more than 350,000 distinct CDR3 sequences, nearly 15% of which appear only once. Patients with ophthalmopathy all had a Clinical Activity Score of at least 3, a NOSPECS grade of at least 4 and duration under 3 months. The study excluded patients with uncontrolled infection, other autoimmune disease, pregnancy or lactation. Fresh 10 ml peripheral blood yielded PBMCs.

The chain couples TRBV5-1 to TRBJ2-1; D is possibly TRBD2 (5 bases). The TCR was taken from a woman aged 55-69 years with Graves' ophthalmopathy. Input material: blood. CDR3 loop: CASSEDPTPGNEQSF. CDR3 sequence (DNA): TGCGCCAGCAGCGAGGACCCAACGCCGGGGAATGAGCAGTCCTTC. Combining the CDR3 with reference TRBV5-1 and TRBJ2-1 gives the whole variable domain KAGVTQTPRYLIKTRGQQVTLSCSPISGHRSVSWYQQTPGQGLQFLFEYFSETQRNKGNFPGRFSGRQFSNSRSEMNVSTLELGDSALYLCASSEDPTPGNEQSFGPGTRLTVL.